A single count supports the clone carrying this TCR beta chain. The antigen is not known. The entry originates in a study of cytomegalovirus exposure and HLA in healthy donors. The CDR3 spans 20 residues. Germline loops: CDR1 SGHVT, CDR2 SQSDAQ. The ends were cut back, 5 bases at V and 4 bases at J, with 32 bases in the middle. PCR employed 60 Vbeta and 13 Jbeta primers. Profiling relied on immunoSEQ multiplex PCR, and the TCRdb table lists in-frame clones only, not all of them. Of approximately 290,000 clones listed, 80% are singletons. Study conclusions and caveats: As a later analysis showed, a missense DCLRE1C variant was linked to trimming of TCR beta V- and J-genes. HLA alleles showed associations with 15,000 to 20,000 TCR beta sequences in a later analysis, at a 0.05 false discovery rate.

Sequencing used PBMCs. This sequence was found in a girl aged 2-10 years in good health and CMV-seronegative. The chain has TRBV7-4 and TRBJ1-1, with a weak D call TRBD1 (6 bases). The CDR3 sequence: CASSQTRGEYPFKGVTEAFF. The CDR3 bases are TGTGCCAGCAGCCAAACGCGGGGGGAATACCCCTTTAAGGGGGTCACTGAAGCTTTCTTT.